The T cell receptor beta chain under discussion was sequenced for a study of PD-L1 blockade in urothelial cancer. Study details: About 90% of the roughly 29 patients were men who had bladder-origin urothelial cancer. Previous chemotherapy exposure amounted to 0 to 3 regimens for patients. Samples of blood were analyzed 3 weeks (second dose) and 6 weeks after treatment start.

Measured with immunoSEQ multiplex PCR; TCRdb has only the in-frame clones, and not every one. The data hold more than 50,000 clones, with 80% to 85% observed a single time. With 5 bases clipped from V and 6 bases from J, the junction kept 5 bases outside the gene matches. This CDR3 contains 14 residues. The V gene's germline CDR1 is SGHTA and CDR2 FQGTGA. Time point specified: pretreatment peripheral blood. There were between 1 and 8 samples from each patient, taken pretreatment and on-treatment. The chain couples TRBV7-3 to TRBJ2-2, with TRBD1 identical over 8 bases. The sequence was collected from a man aged 65 to 85 with urothelial cancer. The source was PBMCs, collected around atezolizumab (anti-PD-L1) treatment. The CDR3 nucleotides are TGTGCCAGCAGCCGGGACAGGTGGTCCGGGGAGCTGTTTTTT. Translation: CASSRDRWSGELFF. Based on the CDR3 plus reference TRBV7-3 and TRBJ2-2, the full variable domain is GAGVSQTPSNKVTEKGKYVELRCDPISGHTALYWYRQSLGQGPEFLIYFQGTGAADDSGLPNDRFFAVRPEGSVSTLKIQRTERGDSAVYLCASSRDRWSGELFFGEGSRLTVL.